The 15 T cell receptor beta chains listed next were all sequenced from one sample in a study of human CD8 memory T cell subsets. TPEX cells were early memory CD8+ T cells (CCR7+ PD-1+ TIGIT+) that had exhausted-like traits. A UMI-labeled 5' RACE approach was the method that produced the TCR beta libraries. TCRdb derives one entry per CDR3 protein from the 5' RACE reads, leaving out DNA. This repertoire comprises around 6,800 distinct CDR3 sequences; its ten largest clones make up 20% to 30%. Sequencing was performed on CD8+ T cells from PBMCs. Receptor source: a human donor in good health.

V and J are TRBV7-2 and TRBJ2-7; the D gene TCRdb calls, TRBD1, cannot be checked with no DNA. The length of the CDR3 is 13 residues. Germline V gene data show CDR1 as SGHTA and CDR2 as FQGNSA. This CDR3 is CASSLIGGYEQYF.

The chain combines TRBV7-2 with TRBJ2-3; TCRdb's D gene call, TRBD1, goes unchecked for lack of DNA. The CDR3 contains 16 residues. Looked up from germline, CDR1 is SGHTA and CDR2 is FQGNSA. The CDR3 protein is CASSYQPPRSPDTQYF.

The gene calls are TRBV6-6 and TRBJ2-1; TCRdb picks TRBD1, but there is no DNA to check that call. The CDR3 runs to 15 residues. Per the germline V gene, CDR1 is MNHNY and CDR2 is SVGAGI (reference sequence). The CDR3 here is CASSYAGESYNEQFF.

The genes are TRBV10-3 and TRBJ2-1; TCRdb reports TRBD1, a call that lacks DNA to check it against. The CDR3 spans 17 residues. Germline-derived CDR1 and CDR2 are ENHRY and SYGVKD. This CDR3 is CAISESRVGQGGNEQFF.

The chain is built from TRBV4-1 and TRBJ2-2. Germline lookup yields CDR1 MGHRA and CDR2 YSYEKL. The CDR3 has 15 residues. CDR3 residues: CASSARYLDTGELFF.

The chain employs TRBV12-3 or TRBV12-4 and TRBJ2-7. There are 11 residues in the CDR3. The CDR3 here is CASSALGEQYF.

The CDR3 protein is CASSLRMGGYEKLFF. The V call is TRBV28, the J call TRBJ1-4. CDR3 size: 15 residues. Germline V gene data show CDR1 as MDHEN and CDR2 as SYDVKM. The entire variable domain, with the rest obtained from reference TRBV28 and TRBJ1-4, is as follows: DVKVTQSSRYLVKRTGEKVFLECVQDMDHENMFWYRQDPGLGLRLIYFSYDVKMKEKGDIPEGYSVSREKKERFSLILESASTNQTSMYLCASSLRMGGYEKLFFGSGTQLSVL.

The chain links TRBV21-1 to TRBJ2-1; the TCRdb call, TRBD1, lacks DNA for checking. TRBV21-1 is assigned pseudogene status. The CDR3 sequence is 17 residues long. The CDR3 protein is CASSALWTGESGNEQFF.

This clonotype ranks as medium-sized in terms of frequency. The CDR3 sequence: CASSFGRGTEAFF. V is TRBV12-3 or TRBV12-4 and J is TRBJ1-1; TCRdb reports TRBD1, a call that lacks DNA to check it against. CDR3 length: 13 amino acids.

This sequence joins TRBV18 and TRBJ2-7; with no DNA, the TCRdb D assignment of TRBD1 cannot be verified. CDR1 and CDR2 (germline): KGHSH, LQKENI. This CDR3 has 13 residues. This CDR3 is CASLQAPNYEQYF.

This clonotype is deemed large by its frequency. This chain links TRBV4-1 with TRBJ2-2; TCRdb returns TRBD1, unconfirmable since there is no DNA. The CDR3 length is 14 residues. Germline V CDR1 and CDR2: MGHRA, YSYEKL. CDR3 residues: CASSRTVNTGELFF.

The chain combines TRBV9 with TRBJ2-5; the D gene TCRdb calls, TRBD2, cannot be checked with no DNA. The length of the CDR3 is 14 residues. The V gene's germline CDR1 is SGDLS and CDR2 YYNGEE. CDR3 in amino acids: CASSPSTSRETQYF.

The chain uses TRBV4-2 and TRBJ2-7; TCRdb lists TRBD2, though no DNA is available to test this call. The CDR3 length is 13 residues. Per the germline V gene, CDR1 is LGHNA and CDR2 is YNFKEQ. CDR3 region: CASSQEWRDEQYF.

J is TRBJ2-7 and V is TRBV30; no DNA is available, so the TRBD1 call from TCRdb remains unchecked. The CDR3 contains 15 residues. Germline V gives CDR1 GTSNPN, CDR2 SVGIG (reference sequence). The CDR3 protein is CAWSVPPGGSYEQYF. Supplemented by reference TRBV30 and TRBJ2-7, the full variable domain reads SQTIHQWPATLVQPVGSPLSLECTVEGTSNPNLYWYRQAAGRGLQLLFYSVGIGQISSEVPQNLSASRPQDRQFILSSKKLLLSDSGFYLCAWSVPPGGSYEQYFGPGTRLTVT.

This sequence joins TRBV6-2 or TRBV6-3 and TRBJ2-1; TCRdb's assignment of TRBD2 cannot be checked, as there is no DNA. This CDR3 has 15 residues. Germline loops: CDR1 MNHEY, CDR2 SVGEGT. This CDR3 reads CASWSGLPAGKEQFF.